A selection of T cell receptor beta chains follows, all from one sample in a study of blood T cell repertoires in COVID-19. Method: immunoSEQ multiplex PCR; TCRdb's copy keeps in-frame clones and lacks some. The top ten hold approximately 5.1% of the sample, which has around 250,000 clones, roughly 85% seen once. What was sequenced was peripheral blood. The receptors shown here come from a middle-aged man with active or convalescent COVID-19. Both conserved end residues are part of each CDR3.

CDR3	V	J
CASSPSGSSYNEQFF	TRBV7-6	TRBJ2-1
CASSFLPSGSSYEQYF	TRBV7-6	TRBJ2-7
CAISGLGGTGQPQHF	TRBV10-3	TRBJ1-5
CASSFRLTNEKLFF	TRBV27	TRBJ1-4
CASSIGTWRDSYEQYF	TRBV19	TRBJ2-7
CASSLRGQGVDEAFF	TRBV5-1	TRBJ1-1
CASSPVLAGGYNEQFF	TRBV18	TRBJ2-1
CASIRQALPMDGNTIYF	TRBV19	TRBJ1-3
CASSYSAGFDYGYTF	TRBV6-5	TRBJ1-2
CATSRQGGDFQFF	TRBV15	TRBJ2-1
CASSQDGAVIYEQYF	TRBV14	TRBJ2-7
CASSQGPGSWSNQPQHF	TRBV4-1	TRBJ1-5
CASSLIAGTATYEQYF	TRBV3-1/TRBV3-2	TRBJ2-7
CASRTGGGNEQFF	TRBV3-1/TRBV3-2	TRBJ2-1
CASSQEVGGKAEAFF	TRBV4-2	TRBJ1-1
CASSSYGTGDTGELFF	TRBV19	TRBJ2-2
CASNQSPNTEAFF	TRBV3-1/TRBV3-2	TRBJ1-1
CATSRTGGNSPLHF	TRBV15	TRBJ1-6
CASRRDRGRDEQFF	TRBV6-5	TRBJ2-1
CASSLSGSTSDTQYF	TRBV5-1	TRBJ2-3
CASSYSLAGAKETQYF	TRBV6-2/TRBV6-3	TRBJ2-5
CASTTGTRHTDTQYF	TRBV28	TRBJ2-3
CASRYESGTGYEKLFF	TRBV6-5	TRBJ1-4
CASSQVPTDTQYF	TRBV3-1/TRBV3-2	TRBJ2-3
CAISGLAGEFYNEQFF	TRBV28	TRBJ2-1
CASSFSVGEGNIQYF	TRBV5-1	TRBJ2-4
CASSLSLAGLGEQYF	TRBV5-5	TRBJ2-7
CASSFRGSTGELFF	TRBV27	TRBJ2-2
CASSYPPRGRRDTQYF	TRBV6-2/TRBV6-3	TRBJ2-3